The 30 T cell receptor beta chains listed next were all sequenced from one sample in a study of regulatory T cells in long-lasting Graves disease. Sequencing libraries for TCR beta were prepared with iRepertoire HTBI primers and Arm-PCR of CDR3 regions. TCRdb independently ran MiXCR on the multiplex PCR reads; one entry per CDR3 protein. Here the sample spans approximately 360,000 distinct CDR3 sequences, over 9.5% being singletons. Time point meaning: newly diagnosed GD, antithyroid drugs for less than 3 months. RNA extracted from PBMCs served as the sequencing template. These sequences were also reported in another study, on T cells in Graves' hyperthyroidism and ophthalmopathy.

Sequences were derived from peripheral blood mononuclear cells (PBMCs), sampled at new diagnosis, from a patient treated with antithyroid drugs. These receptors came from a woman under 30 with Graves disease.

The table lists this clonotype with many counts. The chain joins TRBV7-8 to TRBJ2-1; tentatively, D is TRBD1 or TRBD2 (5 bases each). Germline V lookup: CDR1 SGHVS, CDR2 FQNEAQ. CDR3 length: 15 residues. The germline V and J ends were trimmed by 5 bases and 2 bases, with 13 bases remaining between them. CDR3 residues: CASSPRRDPYNEQFF. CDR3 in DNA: TGTGCCAGCAGCCCGCGCCGGGACCCCTACAATGAGCAGTTCTTC.

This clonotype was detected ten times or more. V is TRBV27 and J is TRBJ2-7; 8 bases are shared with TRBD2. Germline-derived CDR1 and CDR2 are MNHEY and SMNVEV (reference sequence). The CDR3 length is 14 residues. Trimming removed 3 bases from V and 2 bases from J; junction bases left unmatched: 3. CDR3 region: CASSFSGAAYEQYF. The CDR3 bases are TGTGCCAGCAGTTTTAGCGGGGCGGCCTACGAGCAGTACTTC.

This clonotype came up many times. The CDR3 sequence: CSARDESSTDTQYF. Here the CDR3 DNA reads TGCAGTGCTAGAGATGAGAGTAGCACAGATACGCAGTATTTT. The genes are TRBV20-1 and TRBJ2-3; D gene uncertain. There are 14 residues in the CDR3. The germline V gene has CDR1 DFQATT and CDR2 SNEGSKA (reference sequence). V lost 0 bases and J lost 0, with 7 bases in between.

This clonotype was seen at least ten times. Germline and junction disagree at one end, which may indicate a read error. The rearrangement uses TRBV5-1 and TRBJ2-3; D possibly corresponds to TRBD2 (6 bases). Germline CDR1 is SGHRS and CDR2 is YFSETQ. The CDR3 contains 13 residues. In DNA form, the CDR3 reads TGTGCCAGCAGCTTCGGGGGAGCAGATACGCAGTATTTT. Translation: CASSFGGADTQYF.

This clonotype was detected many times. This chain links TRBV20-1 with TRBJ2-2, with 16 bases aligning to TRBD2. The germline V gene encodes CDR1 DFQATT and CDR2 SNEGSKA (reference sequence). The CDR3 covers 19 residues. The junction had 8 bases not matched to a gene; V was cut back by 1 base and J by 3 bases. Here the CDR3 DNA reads TGCAGTGCTAGAGTTCAGGGACTAGCGGGAGGGCCAGACACCGGGGAGCTGTTTTTT. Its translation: CSARVQGLAGGPDTGELFF.

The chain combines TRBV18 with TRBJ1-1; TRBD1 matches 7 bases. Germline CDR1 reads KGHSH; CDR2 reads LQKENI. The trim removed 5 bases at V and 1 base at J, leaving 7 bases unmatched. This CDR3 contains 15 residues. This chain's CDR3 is CASSAAQGGNTEAFF. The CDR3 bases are TGTGCCAGCTCAGCAGCCCAGGGGGGGAACACTGAAGCTTTCTTT. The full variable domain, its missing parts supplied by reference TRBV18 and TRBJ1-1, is NAGVMQNPRHLVRRRGQEARLRCSPMKGHSHVYWYRQLPEEGLKFMVYLQKENIIDESGMPKERFSAEFPKEGPSILRIQQVVRGDSAAYFCASSAAQGGNTEAFFGQGTRLTVV.

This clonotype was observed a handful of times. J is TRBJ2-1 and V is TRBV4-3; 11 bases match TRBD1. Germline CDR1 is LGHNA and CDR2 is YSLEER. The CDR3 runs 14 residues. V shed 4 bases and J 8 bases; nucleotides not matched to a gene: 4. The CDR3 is CASSRGQGAYEQFF. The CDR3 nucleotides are TGCGCCAGCAGCCGAGGACAGGGGGCATATGAGCAGTTCTTC.

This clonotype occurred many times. This CDR3 reads CASSRRGFTDTQYF. In nucleotides, the CDR3 is TGTGCCAGCAGCCGTAGAGGATTCACAGATACGCAGTATTTT. The chain recombines TRBV6-1 with TRBJ2-3; D unresolved. The CDR3 extends over 14 amino acids. Germline-derived CDR1 and CDR2 are MNHNS and SASEGT. Trimming stripped 6 bases from V and 2 bases from J, with 12 bases between.

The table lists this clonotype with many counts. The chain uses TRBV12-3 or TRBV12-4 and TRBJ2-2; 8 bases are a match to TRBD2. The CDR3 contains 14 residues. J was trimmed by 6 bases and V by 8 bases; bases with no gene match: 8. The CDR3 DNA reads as TGTGCCAGCTCGGGACTAGTAATCGCCGGGGAGCTGTTTTTT. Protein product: CASSGLVIAGELFF.

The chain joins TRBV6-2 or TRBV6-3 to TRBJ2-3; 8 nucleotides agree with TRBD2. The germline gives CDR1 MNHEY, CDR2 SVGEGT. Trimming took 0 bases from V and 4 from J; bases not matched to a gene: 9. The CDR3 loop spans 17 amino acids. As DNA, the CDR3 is TGTGCCAGCAGTTACTCAGCCCGGGAGGGCCGCGCAGATACGCAGTATTTT. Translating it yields CASSYSAREGRADTQYF.

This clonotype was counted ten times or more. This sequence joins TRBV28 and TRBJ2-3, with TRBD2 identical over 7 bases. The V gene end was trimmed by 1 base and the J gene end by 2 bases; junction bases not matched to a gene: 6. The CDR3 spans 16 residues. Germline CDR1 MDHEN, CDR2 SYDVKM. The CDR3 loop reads CASSLSLGDYTDTQYF. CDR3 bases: TGTGCCAGCAGTTTATCCCTGGGGGACTACACAGATACGCAGTATTTT.

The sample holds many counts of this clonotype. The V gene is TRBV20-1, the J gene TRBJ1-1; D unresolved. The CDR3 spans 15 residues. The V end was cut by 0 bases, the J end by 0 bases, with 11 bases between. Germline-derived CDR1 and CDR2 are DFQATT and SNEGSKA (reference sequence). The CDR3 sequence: CSARDTAGLNTEAFF. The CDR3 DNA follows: TGCAGTGCTAGAGATACGGCAGGCTTGAACACTGAAGCTTTCTTT.

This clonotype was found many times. The chain's CDR3 is CASSFPAVDDEQFF. Here the CDR3 DNA reads TGTGCCAGCAGTTTTCCTGCAGTCGACGATGAGCAGTTCTTC. The chain joins TRBV28 to TRBJ2-1, with unresolved D. V dropped 3 bases and J dropped 8 bases, with 14 bases sitting between them. Germline V CDR1 and CDR2: MDHEN, SYDVKM. The length of the CDR3 is 14 residues. Together with reference TRBV28 and TRBJ2-1, the CDR3 gives the full variable domain: DVKVTQSSRYLVKRTGEKVFLECVQDMDHENMFWYRQDPGLGLRLIYFSYDVKMKEKGDIPEGYSVSREKKERFSLILESASTNQTSMYLCASSFPAVDDEQFFGPGTRLTVL.

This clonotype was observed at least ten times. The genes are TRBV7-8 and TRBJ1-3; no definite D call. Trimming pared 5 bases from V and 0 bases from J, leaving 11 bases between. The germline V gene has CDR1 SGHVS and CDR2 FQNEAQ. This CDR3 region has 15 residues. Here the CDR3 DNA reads TGTGCCAGCAGCCAGAACAGCCACTCTGGAAACACCATATATTTT. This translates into CASSQNSHSGNTIYF.

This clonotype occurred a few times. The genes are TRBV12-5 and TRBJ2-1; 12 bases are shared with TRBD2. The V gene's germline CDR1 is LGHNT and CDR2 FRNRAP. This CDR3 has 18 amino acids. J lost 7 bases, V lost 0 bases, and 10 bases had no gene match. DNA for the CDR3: TGTGCTAGTGGTTTGGTGTCCCCTAGCGGGAGGGCCTCAAATGAGCAGTTCTTC. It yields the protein CASGLVSPSGRASNEQFF.

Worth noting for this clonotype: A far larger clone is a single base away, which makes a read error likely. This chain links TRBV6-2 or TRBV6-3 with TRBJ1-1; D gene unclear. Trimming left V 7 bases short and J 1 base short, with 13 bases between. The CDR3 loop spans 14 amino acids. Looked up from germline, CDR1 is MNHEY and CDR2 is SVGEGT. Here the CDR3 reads CASITMIPNTEAFF. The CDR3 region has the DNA TGTGCCAGCATAACGATGATCCCGAACACTGAAGCTTTCTTT.

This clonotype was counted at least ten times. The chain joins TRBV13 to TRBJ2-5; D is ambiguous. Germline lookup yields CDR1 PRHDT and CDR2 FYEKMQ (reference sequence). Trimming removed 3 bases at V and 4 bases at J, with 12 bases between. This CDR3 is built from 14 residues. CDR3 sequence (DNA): TGTGCCAGCAGCTTTAGTCTGGTGGCAGAGACCCAGTACTTC. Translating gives CASSFSLVAETQYF.

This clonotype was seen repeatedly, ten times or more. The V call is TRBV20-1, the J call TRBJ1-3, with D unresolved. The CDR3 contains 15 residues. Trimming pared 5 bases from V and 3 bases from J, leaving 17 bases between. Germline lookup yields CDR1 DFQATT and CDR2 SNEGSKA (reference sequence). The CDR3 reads CSAGRERSGGNTIYF. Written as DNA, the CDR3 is TGCAGTGCTGGGAGGGAACGGTCTGGTGGAAACACCATATATTTT.

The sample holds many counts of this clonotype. The CDR3 region is CASSSNARTSGRSNTDTQYF. DNA of the CDR3: TGTGCCAGCAGCTCAAACGCCAGGACTAGCGGGAGGTCAAACACAGATACGCAGTATTTT. The chain has TRBV11-1 and TRBJ2-3; 14 bases fit TRBD2. The junction had 14 bases not matched to a gene; V was cut back by 4 bases and J by 2 bases. The CDR3 sequence is 20 residues long. The germline V gene has CDR1 SGHAT and CDR2 FQDESV (reference sequence). The full variable domain, its missing parts supplied by reference TRBV11-1 and TRBJ2-3, is EAEVAQSPRYKITEKSQAVAFWCDPISGHATLYWYRQILGQGPELLVQFQDESVVDDSQLPKDRFSAERLKGVDSTLKIQPAELGDSAMYLCASSSNARTSGRSNTDTQYFGPGTRLTVL.

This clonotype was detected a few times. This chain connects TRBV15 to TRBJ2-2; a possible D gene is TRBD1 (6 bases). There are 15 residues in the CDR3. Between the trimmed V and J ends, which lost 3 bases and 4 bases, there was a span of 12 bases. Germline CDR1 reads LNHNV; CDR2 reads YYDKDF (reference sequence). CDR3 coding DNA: TGTGCCACCAGCAGGGCCGCGACAGGCACCGGGGAGCTGTTTTTT. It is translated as CATSRAATGTGELFF.

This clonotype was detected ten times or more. The DNA for the CDR3 is TGTGCCAGCAGTACTACATCCGCCAGGGGATTCAAGACCCAGTACTTC. This sequence encodes CASSTTSARGFKTQYF. The chain employs TRBV6-1 and TRBJ2-5; D may be TRBD1 (6 bases). Trimming left V 5 bases short and J 6 bases short, with 22 bases between. Germline lookup yields CDR1 MNHNS and CDR2 SASEGT. The CDR3 extends over 16 amino acids.

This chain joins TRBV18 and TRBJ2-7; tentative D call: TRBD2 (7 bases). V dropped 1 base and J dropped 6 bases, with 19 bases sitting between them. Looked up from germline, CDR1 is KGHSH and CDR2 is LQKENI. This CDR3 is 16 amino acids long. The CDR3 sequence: CASSPLGGRGPGEQYF. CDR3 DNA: TGTGCCAGCTCACCACTCGGGGGGCGGGGGCCCGGCGAGCAGTACTTC.

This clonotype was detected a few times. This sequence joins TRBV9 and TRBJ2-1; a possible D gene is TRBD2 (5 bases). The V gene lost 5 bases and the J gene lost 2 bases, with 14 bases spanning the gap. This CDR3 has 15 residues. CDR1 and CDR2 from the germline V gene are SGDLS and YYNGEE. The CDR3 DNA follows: TGTGCCAGCAGGACGGGCCTAGCTCCCTACAATGAGCAGTTCTTC. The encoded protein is CASRTGLAPYNEQFF.

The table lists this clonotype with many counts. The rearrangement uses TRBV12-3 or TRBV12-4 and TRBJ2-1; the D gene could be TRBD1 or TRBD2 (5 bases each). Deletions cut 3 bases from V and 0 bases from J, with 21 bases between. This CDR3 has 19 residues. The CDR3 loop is CASSFEGKVSLTSYNEQFF. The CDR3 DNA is TGTGCCAGCAGTTTTGAGGGGAAGGTCTCCTTAACCTCCTACAATGAGCAGTTCTTC.

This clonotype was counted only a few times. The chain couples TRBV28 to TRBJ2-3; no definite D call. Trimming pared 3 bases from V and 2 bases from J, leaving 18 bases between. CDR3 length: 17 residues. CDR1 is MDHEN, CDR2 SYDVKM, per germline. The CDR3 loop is CASSFLGGYSHTDTQYF. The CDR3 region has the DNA TGTGCCAGCAGTTTTCTCGGTGGCTACAGCCACACAGATACGCAGTATTTT. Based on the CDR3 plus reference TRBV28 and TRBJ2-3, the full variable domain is DVKVTQSSRYLVKRTGEKVFLECVQDMDHENMFWYRQDPGLGLRLIYFSYDVKMKEKGDIPEGYSVSREKKERFSLILESASTNQTSMYLCASSFLGGYSHTDTQYFGPGTRLTVL.

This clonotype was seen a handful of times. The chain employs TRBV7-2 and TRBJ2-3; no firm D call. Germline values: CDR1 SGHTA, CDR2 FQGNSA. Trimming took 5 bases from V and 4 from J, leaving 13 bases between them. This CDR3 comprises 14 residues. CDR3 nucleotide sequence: TGTGCCAGCAGCCCCCTGGGAAGGGCAGATACGCAGTATTTT. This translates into CASSPLGRADTQYF.

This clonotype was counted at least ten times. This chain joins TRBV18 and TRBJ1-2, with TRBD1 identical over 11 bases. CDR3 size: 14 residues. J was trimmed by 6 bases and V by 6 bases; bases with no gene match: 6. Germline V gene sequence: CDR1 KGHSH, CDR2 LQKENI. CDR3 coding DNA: TGTGCCAGCTCTCTCGGACAGGGGGCAGATGGCTACACCTTC. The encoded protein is CASSLGQGADGYTF.

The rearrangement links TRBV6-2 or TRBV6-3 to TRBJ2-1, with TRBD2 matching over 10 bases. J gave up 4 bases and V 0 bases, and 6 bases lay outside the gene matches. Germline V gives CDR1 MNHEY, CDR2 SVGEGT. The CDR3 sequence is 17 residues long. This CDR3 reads CASSYSQLAGVYNEQFF. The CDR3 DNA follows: TGTGCCAGCAGTTACTCACAGCTAGCGGGAGTGTACAATGAGCAGTTCTTC.

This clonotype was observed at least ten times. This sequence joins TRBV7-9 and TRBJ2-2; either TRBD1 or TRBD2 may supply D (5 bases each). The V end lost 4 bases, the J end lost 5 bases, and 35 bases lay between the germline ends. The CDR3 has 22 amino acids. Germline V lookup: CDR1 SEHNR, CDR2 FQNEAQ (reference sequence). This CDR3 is CASSSAWGREGPRPSGTGELFF. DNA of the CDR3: TGTGCCAGCAGCTCCGCCTGGGGCAGGGAAGGCCCTCGGCCCTCGGGGACCGGGGAGCTGTTTTTT.

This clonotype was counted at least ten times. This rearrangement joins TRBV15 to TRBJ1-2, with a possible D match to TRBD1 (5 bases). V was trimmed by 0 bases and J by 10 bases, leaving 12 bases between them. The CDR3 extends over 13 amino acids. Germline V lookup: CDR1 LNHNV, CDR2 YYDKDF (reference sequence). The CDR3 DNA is TGTGCCACCAGCAGAGATCTGGGGGGTTCCTACACCTTC. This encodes CATSRDLGGSYTF.